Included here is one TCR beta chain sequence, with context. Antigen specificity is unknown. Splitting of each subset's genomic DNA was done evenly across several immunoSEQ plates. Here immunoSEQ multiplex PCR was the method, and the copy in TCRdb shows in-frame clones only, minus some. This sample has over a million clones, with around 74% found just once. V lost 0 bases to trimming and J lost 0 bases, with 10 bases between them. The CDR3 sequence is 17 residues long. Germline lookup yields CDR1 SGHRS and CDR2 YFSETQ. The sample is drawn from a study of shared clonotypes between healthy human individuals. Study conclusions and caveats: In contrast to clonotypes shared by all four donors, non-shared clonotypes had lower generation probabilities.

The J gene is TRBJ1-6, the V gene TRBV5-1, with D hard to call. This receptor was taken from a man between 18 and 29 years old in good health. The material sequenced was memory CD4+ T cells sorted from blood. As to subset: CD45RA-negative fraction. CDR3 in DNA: TGCGCCAGCAGCTTGGTCGAGGGCAGCTCCTATAATTCACCCCTCCACTTT. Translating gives CASSLVEGSSYNSPLHF.